This T cell receptor (beta chain) is drawn from a study of a mutant IDH1 vaccine in newly diagnosed glioma. Here immunoSEQ multiplex PCR was the method, and the copy in TCRdb shows in-frame clones only, minus some. The data show 50,000 or so clones, around 80% seen once. Time point described: week 5, during vaccination. Vaccination used 300 ug of mutant IDH1 20-mer peptide per dose, with topical imiquimod. This clone was observed a single time. What it binds is unknown. Material: PBMCs, obtained from a glioma patient whose treatment included an IDH1 peptide vaccine. This clonotype was sampled from a woman aged 40 to 50 with glioma.

Written as DNA, the CDR3 is TGTGCCTGGAATCCCAGGGGGTCAGGGCCCCAGCATTTT. Translated, it gives CAWNPRGSGPQHF. The rearrangement joins TRBV30 to TRBJ1-5; 7 bases agree with TRBD1. Germline CDR1 is GTSNPN and CDR2 is SVGIG (reference sequence). The CDR3 runs 13 residues. Trimming removed 4 bases from V and 9 bases from J; junction bases left unmatched: 9.